A selection of T cell receptor beta chains follows, all from one sample in a study of blood T cells in healthy people across ages. MiXCR, run by TCRdb on the 5' RACE reads, gives a single entry per CDR3 protein. The data show 600,000 to 1,000,000 distinct CDR3 sequences, about 62% seen once. The sequenced sample was blood. All receptors derive from a man aged 25-45 years in good health. CDR3s include the opening cysteine and the closing phenylalanine or tryptophan. The D gene is left open where the match is weak. Some rows mark clone size as missing; the rest say once, few, many or name a class of expanded clone.

V	size	J	D	length	CDR3	DNA
TRBV5-1	NA	TRBJ2-2	NA	13	CASRSTETGELFF	TGCGCCAGCAGGTCCACAGAGACCGGGGAGCTGTTTTTT
TRBV27	NA	TRBJ2-1	TRBD2	16	CASSSPQAGAYNEQFF	TGTGCCAGCAGTTCCCCCCAAGCGGGAGCCTACAATGAGCAGTTCTTC
TRBV24-1	NA	TRBJ2-7	TRBD1	12	CAADRKYYEQYF	TGTGCCGCGGACAGGAAATACTACGAGCAGTACTTC
TRBV27	few	TRBJ2-7	NA	12	CASSFMPNEQYF	TGTGCCAGCAGTTTTATGCCCAACGAGCAGTACTTC
TRBV20-1	NA	TRBJ2-7	NA	12	CGAPQGAYEQYF	TGCGGTGCTCCTCAGGGAGCCTACGAGCAGTACTTC
TRBV29-1	few	TRBJ2-7	NA	11	CSVLVGYEQYF	TGCAGCGTTTTGGTGGGTTACGAGCAGTACTTC
TRBV29-1	few	TRBJ1-2	NA	11	CSVIRGDGYTF	TGCAGCGTTATACGGGGAGATGGCTACACCTTC
TRBV20-1	NA	TRBJ2-7	NA	13	CSASPGPSYEQYF	TGCAGTGCTTCACCGGGACCCTCCTACGAGCAGTACTTC
TRBV19	NA	TRBJ1-2	NA	18	CPSTLQIRDTALSYGYTF	TGTCCCAGTACCCTCCAGATCCGGGACACCGCACTCTCCTATGGCTACACCTTC
TRBV2	NA	TRBJ1-6	TRBD1	14	CASSLRQGPSPLHF	TGTGCCAGCAGTTTACGACAGGGACCATCACCCCTCCACTTT
TRBV7-9	NA	TRBJ2-1	NA	15	CASSPGSSGYNEQFF	TGTGCCAGCAGCCCAGGGAGTAGCGGTTACAATGAGCAGTTCTTC
TRBV5-1	NA	TRBJ2-2	NA	14	CASSLSLDTGELFF	TGCGCCAGCAGCCTTTCCTTAGACACCGGGGAGCTGTTTTTT
TRBV6-5	few	TRBJ1-1	NA	11	CASSSASKAFF	TGTGCCAGCAGTTCCGCCTCTAAAGCTTTCTTT
TRBV6-1	NA	TRBJ2-7	NA	15	CASSREHGRGYEQYF	TGTGCCAGCAGCCGCGAACACGGCAGGGGCTACGAGCAGTACTTC
TRBV28	NA	TRBJ2-7	TRBD2	12	CASKTSGYEQYF	TGTGCCAGCAAGACTAGCGGTTACGAGCAGTACTTC
TRBV27	NA	TRBJ2-5	NA	15	CASSVRGRSQETQYF	TGTGCCAGCAGTGTTCGGGGGCGGTCACAAGAGACCCAGTACTTC
TRBV5-1	few	TRBJ2-1	NA	16	CASTRGPGGSYNEQFF	TGCGCCAGCACCAGGGGCCCGGGAGGCTCCTACAATGAGCAGTTCTTC
TRBV7-2	few	TRBJ2-7	TRBD2	14	CASRKAGGHYEQYF	TGTGCCAGCAGAAAAGCGGGGGGACACTACGAGCAGTACTTC
TRBV10-3	NA	TRBJ1-1	NA	14	CAISEAGGGPEAFF	TGTGCCATCAGTGAGGCTGGAGGGGGACCTGAAGCTTTCTTT
TRBV30	NA	TRBJ2-3	NA	13	CAWRQGGTDTQYF	TGTGCCTGGAGGCAGGGAGGCACAGATACGCAGTATTTT
TRBV6-1	NA	TRBJ1-6	NA	18	CASSPTLDLKGLISPLHF	TGTGCCAGCAGTCCTACACTGGACCTCAAGGGGCTAATTTCACCCCTCCACTTT
TRBV27	few	TRBJ2-1	NA	15	CASSFGVPSYNEQFF	TGTGCCAGCAGTTTCGGGGTTCCTTCCTACAATGAGCAGTTCTTC
TRBV2	NA	TRBJ2-7	NA	14	CASRLQGPSYEQYF	TGTGCCAGCAGACTCCAGGGCCCTTCCTACGAGCAGTACTTC
TRBV7-2	NA	TRBJ1-1	NA	15	CASSFRVGLNTEAFF	TGTGCCAGCAGCTTCAGGGTAGGGTTGAACACTGAAGCTTTCTTT
TRBV27	NA	TRBJ2-7	NA	15	CASSLGQTPSYEQYF	TGTGCCAGCAGTTTAGGCCAGACCCCTTCCTACGAGCAGTACTTC
TRBV4-1	NA	TRBJ2-5	TRBD2	17	CASSQEQRIGGAETQYF	TGCGCCAGCAGCCAAGAACAGAGAATCGGGGGGGCCGAGACCCAGTACTTC
TRBV20-1	few	TRBJ1-4	NA	14	CSARRLPSNEKLFF	TGCAGTGCTAGGCGCTTGCCCTCTAATGAAAAACTGTTTTTT
TRBV20-1	NA	TRBJ2-7	TRBD1	13	CSARPTGVYEQYF	TGCAGTGCTAGACCTACAGGGGTCTACGAGCAGTACTTC
TRBV7-9	few	TRBJ1-2	NA	12	CASSLAREGYTF	TGTGCCAGCAGCTTAGCGAGGGAGGGCTACACCTTC
TRBV21-1	once	TRBJ1-1	NA	15	CASSKARAAHASAFF	TGTGCCAGCAGCAAAGCAAGGGCGGCGCATGCCTCAGCTTTCTTT
TRBV20-1	few	TRBJ1-5	TRBD1	13	CSARDRGMQPQHF	TGCAGTGCGAGGGACAGGGGAATGCAGCCCCAGCATTTT
TRBV28	NA	TRBJ1-6	TRBD1	14	CASSGGQINSPLHF	TGTGCCAGCTCCGGGGGACAGATAAATTCACCCCTCCACTTT
TRBV7-9	NA	TRBJ1-2	NA	16	CASSPPMTDSGYGYTF	TGTGCCAGCAGCCCCCCGATGACGGATAGTGGCTATGGCTACACCTTC
TRBV5-6	NA	TRBJ1-1	NA	17	CASSEGRGGRWNTEAFF	TGTGCCAGCAGCGAAGGGAGGGGGGGCAGGTGGAACACTGAAGCTTTCTTT
TRBV7-8	few	TRBJ1-2	NA	13	CASSSDRNLGYTF	TGTGCCAGCAGCTCAGACAGAAACCTTGGCTACACCTTC
TRBV4-2	few	TRBJ2-3	TRBD2	16	CASSQRLAGEGDTQYF	TGTGCCAGCAGCCAAAGGCTAGCGGGAGAGGGAGATACGCAGTATTTT
TRBV19	NA	TRBJ1-6	NA	13	CASSNNRDSPLHF	TGTGCCAGTAGTAACAACAGGGATTCACCCCTCCACTTT
TRBV5-6	NA	TRBJ1-2	NA	12	CASTGTVYGYTF	TGTGCCAGCACCGGGACGGTCTATGGCTACACCTTC
TRBV29-1	NA	TRBJ2-3	TRBD1	13	CSGARGRGDTQYF	TGCAGCGGAGCCAGGGGGCGAGGAGATACGCAGTATTTT